This TCR beta chain was identified in a study of CD8 T cells in Susac syndrome. A quantity of about 0.45 to 1 ug RNA underwent reverse transcription using random hexamers. An immunoSEQ multiplex PCR generated amplified TCR beta CDR3 products spanning 54 Vbeta and 13 Jbeta. TCRdb used MiXCR to reprocess the immunoSEQ multiplex PCR reads, holding one entry per CDR3 protein. The table has about 150,000 distinct CDR3 sequences, roughly 95% seen once; the top ten hold 0.16%. TEMRA cells were FACS-enriched, unlike CD8+ and CD4+ T cells, which were negatively isolated. The V and J ends lost 7 bases and 4 bases respectively, with 20 bases between them. The CDR3 sequence is 16 residues long. Germline CDR1 reads SNHLY; CDR2 reads FYNNEI.

The receptor's source is a human donor with Susac syndrome. This chain links TRBV2 with TRBJ2-1, with D possibly matching TRBD2 (7 bases). The sample taken for sequencing was CD4+ T cells from PBMCs. The CDR3 protein is CASTPPEGGPYNEQFF. CDR3 nucleotides: TGTGCCAGCACTCCTCCGGAGGGGGGGCCGTACAATGAGCAGTTCTTC.